This TCR beta chain was captured in a study of cytomegalovirus exposure and HLA in healthy donors. In the PCR, 60 Vbeta and 13 Jbeta primers were used. Method: immunoSEQ multiplex PCR; TCRdb's copy keeps in-frame clones and lacks some. The sample holds over 70,000 clones, 75% to 85% seen once. The germline gives CDR1 WSHSY, CDR2 SAAADI. The CDR3 totals 17 residues. The ends were cut back, 4 bases at V and 0 bases at J, with 18 bases in the middle. Input material: PBMCs. The TCR comes from a man aged 18 to 30 in good health and CMV-seronegative. The V call is TRBV10-2, the J call TRBJ1-1, with D maybe TRBD1 (6 bases). CDR3 nucleotides: TGCGCCAGCAGTGTCGTACAGGGAGCTCTCATGAACACTGAAGCTTTCTTT. Amino acid sequence: CASSVVQGALMNTEAFF.